This T cell receptor beta chain derives from a study of blood T cell repertoires in COVID-19. As for the study in general: From the United States, Italy and Spain came samples of acute and convalescent COVID-19. The analysed material was cDNA or gDNA that came from T cells, B-cell-depleted T cells, or PBMCs.

Source study methods: Amplification with reference gene primers provided the estimates of nucleated cell counts. TCRdb's copy holds only in-frame clones and misses some; the assay was immunoSEQ multiplex PCR. The D gene and trimming were derived from the DNA, and the V and J assignments and clone size from that table. The data show 20,000 to 25,000 clones, roughly 87% seen once. Germline values: CDR1 SGHKS, CDR2 YYEKEE (reference sequence). The germline V and J ends were trimmed by 7 bases and 1 base, with 11 bases remaining between them. This CDR3 comprises 14 residues. The receptor was isolated from a human donor with active COVID-19. The donor label of this sample is uncertain. The sequenced sample was peripheral blood. This chain links TRBV5-5 with TRBJ1-4, with D maybe TRBD1 (5 bases). CDR3 in amino acids: CASGGMVTNEKLFF. The CDR3 coding sequence is TGTGCCAGCGGGGGGATGGTAACTAATGAAAAACTGTTTTTT. Combining the CDR3 with reference TRBV5-5 and TRBJ1-4 gives the whole variable domain DAGVTQSPTHLIKTRGQQVTLRCSPISGHKSVSWYQQVLGQGPQFIFQYYEKEERGRGNFPDRFSARQFPNYSSELNVNALLLGDSALYLCASGGMVTNEKLFFGSGTQLSVL.